This TCR beta chain was captured in a study of Ad26.COV2.S vaccination and SARS-CoV-2 variants. Overall study results and limits: Breadth measured for non-spike TCRs was similar across vaccine and placebo recipients.

Treatment indicated: some 20 received Ad26.COV2.S at low or high dose, single or two shots; five or six received placebo; per-sample allocation not given. Samples were taken on day 63 after the first vaccine or placebo injection. This table comes from immunoSEQ multiplex PCR, and its TCRdb copy is limited to in-frame clones, with some not included. Of 300,000 to 400,000 clones in the sample, approximately 86% were seen once. This CDR3 spans 19 amino acids. The germline V gene encodes CDR1 SEHNR and CDR2 FQNEAQ (reference sequence). With V trimmed by 5 bases and J by 0 bases, 16 bases remained unmatched. A remark on this clone: The antigen remains unidentified.

The J gene is TRBJ1-2, the V gene TRBV7-9, with TRBD1 matching over 9 bases. This TCR was sampled from a person between 18 and 65 years old who received the Ad26.COV2.S COVID-19 vaccine or a placebo. The specimen was peripheral blood, collected in a trial of Ad26.COV2.S vaccine versus placebo. CDR3 region: CASSLGLTGQGVPNYGYTF. The CDR3 nucleotides read TGTGCCAGCAGCCTTGGATTGACGGGACAGGGAGTCCCTAACTATGGCTACACCTTC.